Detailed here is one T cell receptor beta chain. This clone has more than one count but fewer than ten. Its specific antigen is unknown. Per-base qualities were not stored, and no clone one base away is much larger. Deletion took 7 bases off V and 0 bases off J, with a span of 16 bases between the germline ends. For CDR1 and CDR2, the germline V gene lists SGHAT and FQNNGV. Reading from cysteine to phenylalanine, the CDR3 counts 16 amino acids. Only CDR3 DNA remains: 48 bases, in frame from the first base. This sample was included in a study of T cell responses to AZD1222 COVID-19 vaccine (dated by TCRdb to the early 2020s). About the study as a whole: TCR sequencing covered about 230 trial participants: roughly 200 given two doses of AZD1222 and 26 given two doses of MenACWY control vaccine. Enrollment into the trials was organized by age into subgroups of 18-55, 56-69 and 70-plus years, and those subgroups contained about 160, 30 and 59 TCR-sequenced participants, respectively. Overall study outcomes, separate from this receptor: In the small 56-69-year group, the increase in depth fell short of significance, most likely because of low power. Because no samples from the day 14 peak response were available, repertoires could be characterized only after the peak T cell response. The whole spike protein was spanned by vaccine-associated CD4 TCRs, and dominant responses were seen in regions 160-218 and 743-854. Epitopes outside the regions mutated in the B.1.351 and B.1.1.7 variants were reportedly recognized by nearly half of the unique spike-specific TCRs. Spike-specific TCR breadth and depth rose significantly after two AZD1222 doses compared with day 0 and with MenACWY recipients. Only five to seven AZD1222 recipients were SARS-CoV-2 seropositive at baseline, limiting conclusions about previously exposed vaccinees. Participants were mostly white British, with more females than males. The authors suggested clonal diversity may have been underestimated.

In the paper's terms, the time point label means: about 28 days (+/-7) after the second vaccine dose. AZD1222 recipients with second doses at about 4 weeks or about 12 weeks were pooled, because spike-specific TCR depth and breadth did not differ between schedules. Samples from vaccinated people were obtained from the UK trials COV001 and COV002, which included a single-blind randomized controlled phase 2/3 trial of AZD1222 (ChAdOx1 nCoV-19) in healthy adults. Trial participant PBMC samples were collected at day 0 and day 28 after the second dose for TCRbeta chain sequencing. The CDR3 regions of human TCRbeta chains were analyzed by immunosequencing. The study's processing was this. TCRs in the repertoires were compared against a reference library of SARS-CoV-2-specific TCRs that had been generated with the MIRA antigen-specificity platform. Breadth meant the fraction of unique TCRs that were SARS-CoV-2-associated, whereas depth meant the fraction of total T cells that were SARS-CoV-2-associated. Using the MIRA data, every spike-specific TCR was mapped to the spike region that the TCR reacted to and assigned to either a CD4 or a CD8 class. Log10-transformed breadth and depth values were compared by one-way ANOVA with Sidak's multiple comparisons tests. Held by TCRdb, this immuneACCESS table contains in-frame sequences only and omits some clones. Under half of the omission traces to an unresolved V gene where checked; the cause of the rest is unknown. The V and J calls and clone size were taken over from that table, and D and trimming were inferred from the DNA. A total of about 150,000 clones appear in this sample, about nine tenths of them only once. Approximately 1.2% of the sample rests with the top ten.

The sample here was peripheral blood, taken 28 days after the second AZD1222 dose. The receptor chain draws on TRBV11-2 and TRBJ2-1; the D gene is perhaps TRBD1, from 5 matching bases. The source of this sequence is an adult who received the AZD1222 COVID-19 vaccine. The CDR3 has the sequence CASTNRGSRSYNEQFF. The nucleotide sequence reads TGTGCCAGCACTAATAGGGGCTCTCGCTCCTACAATGAGCAGTTCTTC.